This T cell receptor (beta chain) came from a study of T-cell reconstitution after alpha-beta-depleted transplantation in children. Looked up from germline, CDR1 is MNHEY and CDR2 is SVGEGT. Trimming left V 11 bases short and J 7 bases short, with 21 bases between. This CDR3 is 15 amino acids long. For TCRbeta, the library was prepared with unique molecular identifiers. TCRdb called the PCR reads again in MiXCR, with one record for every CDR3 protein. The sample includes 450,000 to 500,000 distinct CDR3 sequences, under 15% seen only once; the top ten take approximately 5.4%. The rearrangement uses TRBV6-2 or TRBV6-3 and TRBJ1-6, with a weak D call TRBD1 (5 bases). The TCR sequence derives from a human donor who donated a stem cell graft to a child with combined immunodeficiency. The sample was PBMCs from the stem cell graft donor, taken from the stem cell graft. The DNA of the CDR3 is TGTGCCGTAGGGACGGAAGAGCGGATGAATTCACCCCTCCACTTT. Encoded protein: CAVGTEERMNSPLHF.